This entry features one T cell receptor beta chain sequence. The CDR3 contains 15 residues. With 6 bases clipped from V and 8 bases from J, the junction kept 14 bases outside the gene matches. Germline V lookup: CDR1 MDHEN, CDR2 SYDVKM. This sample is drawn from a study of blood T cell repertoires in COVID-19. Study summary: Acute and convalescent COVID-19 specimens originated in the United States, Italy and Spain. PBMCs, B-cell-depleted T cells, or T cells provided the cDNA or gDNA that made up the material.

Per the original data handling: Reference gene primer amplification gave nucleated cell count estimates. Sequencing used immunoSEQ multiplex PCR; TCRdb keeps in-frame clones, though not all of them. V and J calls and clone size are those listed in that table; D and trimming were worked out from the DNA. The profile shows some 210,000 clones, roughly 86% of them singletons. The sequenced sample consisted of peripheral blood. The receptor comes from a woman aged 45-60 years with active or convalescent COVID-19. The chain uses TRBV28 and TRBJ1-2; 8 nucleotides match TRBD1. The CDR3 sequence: CASRTFEQGARGYTF. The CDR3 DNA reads TGTGCCAGCAGGACCTTCGAGCAGGGGGCACGCGGCTACACCTTC.